This entry describes one T cell receptor beta chain. Many counts were recorded for this clonotype. The clone's antigen remains unknown. There are no base qualities to consult, and no much larger clone falls within one base. The library relied on PCR. For sequencing, an Illumina HiSeq 2500 was employed. TCR library preparation used molecular barcoding, with unique molecular identifiers applied to normalize quantification of the TCRbeta repertoire. TCRdb redid the processing of the public reads, applying fastp at Q25 and MiXCR, and retained in-frame beta chains. Records with the same CDR3 protein are collapsed into one entry carrying the most frequent genes and DNA. The sample table shows 70,000 to 95,000 distinct CDR3 sequences, and more than 9% are seen once. About 15% of the sample is in the top ten clones. Looking up the germline V gene yields CDR1 SQVTM and CDR2 ANQGSEA. Unmatched junction bases come to 8, with V trimmed by 6 bases and J by 7 bases. Counted from cysteine to phenylalanine, this CDR3 has 13 amino acids. Only CDR3 DNA is held: 39 bases, read in frame from base 1.

The sample belongs to a study of T-cell reconstitution after alpha-beta-depleted transplantation in children (dated by TCRdb to the mid-2010s). In the study overall: The study quantitatively tracked T-cell immune reconstitution after TCRalphabeta/CD19-depleted allogeneic hematopoietic cell transplantation in children using TCR repertoire profiling.

The receptor comes from a human donor who donated a stem cell graft to a child with inherited bone marrow failure. Sequenced material: PBMCs from the stem cell graft donor, taken from the stem cell graft. Here the chain combines TRBV29-1 and TRBJ2-1; a stretch of 8 junction bases matches TRBD2. The CDR3 protein is CSVYGGAVNEQFF. The nucleotides are TGCAGCGTGTACGGGGGGGCCGTTAATGAGCAGTTCTTC.